The T cell receptor (beta chain) described here comes from a study of post-analysis software for immune sequencing data. Study-wide background: Progressive-relapsing, secondary progressive and relapsing-remitting multiple sclerosis were among the disease courses included.

This clonotype was detected ten times or more. Its antigen is unidentified. The authors incorporated unique molecular identifiers into the TCR beta cDNA libraries. TCRdb passed the PCR reads through MiXCR, listing each CDR3 protein once. The repertoire has some 260,000 distinct CDR3 sequences, roughly a third of them found once; the top ten carry around 5.2%. Points from the study as a whole: There were five or six TRBV segments more frequent in patients than controls, and TRBV5-6, TRBV5-1 and TRBV20-1 were among them. F measure grouped same-batch samples tightly together.

The germline CDR1 and CDR2 sequences are DFQATT and SNEGSKA (reference sequence). This CDR3 has 14 amino acids. Unmatched junction bases numbered 8, after V lost 3 bases and J lost 6 bases. This TCR was sampled from a girl aged 10 to 17 with multiple sclerosis. Input material: blood. The gene calls are TRBV20-1 and TRBJ2-1, with 7 bases lining up with TRBD1. The CDR3 bases are TGCAGTGCTAGGAGGGGGCCCGATGGCAATGAGCAGTTCTTC. Translated, it gives CSARRGPDGNEQFF.